One and the same sample provided the 29 T cell receptor beta chains below, sequenced in a study of regulatory T cells in long-lasting Graves disease. Construction of the TCR beta libraries employed iRepertoire HTBI primers in conjunction with Arm-PCR of CDR3 regions. From the multiplex PCR reads, TCRdb called clonotypes with MiXCR, one entry per CDR3 protein. Altogether roughly 430,000 distinct CDR3 sequences are present, roughly 15% being singletons, with the ten largest covering around 11%. The sample's time point: newly diagnosed GD, antithyroid drugs for less than 3 months. The TCR library was made from RNA extracted from PBMCs. These sequences were also reported in another study, on T cells in Graves' hyperthyroidism and ophthalmopathy.

The source was peripheral blood mononuclear cells (PBMCs), collected at new diagnosis, from a patient treated with antithyroid drugs. Source of these receptors: a woman aged 25 to 39 with Graves disease.

With respect to this clonotype: This may come from a read error, since a much larger clone is one base off. V usage is TRBV28 and J usage is TRBJ1-2; D gene unclear. Germline V gene sequence: CDR1 MDHEN, CDR2 SYDVKM. CDR3 length: 15 amino acids. The CDR3 coding sequence is TGTGCCAGCAATTTAGGGTCACTTCTTGACTATGGCTACACCTTC. Translated, it gives CASNLGSLLDYGYTF.

In its sample, this clonotype was seen many times. The chain is built from TRBV2 and TRBJ2-1; D perhaps matches TRBD1 (5 bases). Trimming stripped 6 bases from V and 3 bases from J, with 9 bases between. The CDR3 spans 13 residues. Germline-derived CDR1 and CDR2 are SNHLY and FYNNEI. The CDR3 DNA is TGTGCCAGCAGCCGACAGAGCTACAATGAGCAGTTCTTC. Translating it yields CASSRQSYNEQFF.

This clonotype turned up a few times. The V call is TRBV18, the J call TRBJ2-7; TRBD1 is a possible D gene (6 bases). This CDR3 has 15 residues. Trimming cost V 3 bases and J 2 bases, with 14 bases left between them. Germline-derived CDR1 and CDR2 are KGHSH and LQKENI. In DNA, the CDR3 is TGTGCCAGCTCACCCCAACAGGGATCCGCCTACGAGCAGTACTTC. Amino acids: CASSPQQGSAYEQYF.

In this sample, this clonotype turned up many times. The chain couples TRBV12-3 or TRBV12-4 to TRBJ1-4; D is possibly TRBD1 (6 bases). CDR3 size: 13 residues. V was cut by 3 bases and J by 8 bases, with 10 bases left in between. CDR3 sequence reads: CASSFAGGEKLFF. In nucleotides, the CDR3 is TGTGCCAGCAGTTTTGCTGGGGGCGAAAAACTGTTTTTT.

This clonotype was recorded at least ten times. The J gene is TRBJ2-7, the V gene TRBV30; 7 bases are shared with TRBD2. CDR1 and CDR2 from the germline V gene are GTSNPN and SVGIG (reference sequence). V gave up 4 bases and J gave up 0 bases; unmatched junction bases: 6. This CDR3 has 14 amino acids. This CDR3 reads CAWTSGLGSYEQYF. CDR3 sequence (DNA): TGTGCCTGGACTTCCGGACTAGGCTCCTACGAGCAGTACTTC.

This clonotype was counted between two and nine times. The chain recombines TRBV7-2 with TRBJ2-7; the D is unclear. The CDR3 extends over 12 amino acids. CDR1 is SGHTA and CDR2 is FQGNSA in the germline V gene. Deletions cut 8 bases from V and 7 bases from J, with 15 bases between. CDR3 DNA sequence: TGTGCCAGCTCATCATGGTCGGAAGAGCAGTACTTC. Translation: CASSSWSEEQYF.

This clonotype was counted at least ten times. In DNA, the CDR3 is TGTGCCAGCAGCTTAGGTGGCCGGGAGCAGTACTTC. Amino acid sequence: CASSLGGREQYF. The genes are TRBV7-9 and TRBJ2-7, with D unclear. The ends were cut back, 1 base at V and 7 bases at J, with 8 bases in the middle. In germline, CDR1 is SEHNR, CDR2 FQNEAQ (reference sequence). CDR3 size: 12 residues.

The V gene is TRBV5-6, the J gene TRBJ1-4; a weak D match, TRBD1 (5 bases). Trimming cost V 0 bases and J 4 bases, with 10 bases left between them. The CDR3 is made up of 15 amino acids. Germline CDR1 and CDR2: SGHDT and YYEEEE. The CDR3 is CASSLEGNLNEKLFF. The CDR3 region has the DNA TGTGCCAGCAGCTTGGAGGGGAATCTTAATGAAAAACTGTTTTTT.

The V gene is TRBV28, the J gene TRBJ2-1; D is possibly TRBD2 (6 bases). From germline, CDR1 is MDHEN and CDR2 SYDVKM. V was shortened by 4 bases and J by 6 bases, with 25 bases between the two germline ends. The CDR3 is 18 residues long. As DNA, the CDR3 is TGTGCCAGCAGTTCCCAACTAGCCCCGGGGGATAGTGCCAATGAGCAGTTCTTC. Translation gives CASSSQLAPGDSANEQFF.

The gene calls are TRBV9 and TRBJ2-3; possible D gene TRBD1, 6 bases. The J call may be mistaken, given a closer DNA end match to TRBJ2-7. The CDR3 length is 15 residues. Looked up from germline, CDR1 is SGDLS and CDR2 is YYNGEE. The CDR3 DNA follows: TGTGCCAGCAGCGTCGGTTGGGGGCTGCCCTACGAGCAGTACTTC. It encodes CASSVGWGLPYEQYF.

On this clonotype itself: A far larger clone is only one base removed, so a read error is likely. This sequence joins TRBV2 and TRBJ2-3; D might be TRBD1 or TRBD2, each matching 5 bases. The DNA end favors TRBJ2-1, so the J call may be wrong. The CDR3 loop spans 14 amino acids. The V gene's germline CDR1 is SNHLY and CDR2 FYNNEI. This CDR3 is CASSEMGRFGTQFF. CDR3 DNA sequence: TGTGCCAGCAGTGAAATGGGACGGTTCGGGACCCAGTTCTTC.

This clonotype was observed at least ten times. The chain has TRBV30 and TRBJ1-1; D call uncertain. The V end was cut by 5 bases, the J end by 7 bases, with 14 bases between. The V gene's germline CDR1 is GTSNPN and CDR2 SVGIG (reference sequence). The CDR3 loop spans 12 amino acids. The CDR3 loop reads CAWEFSGDEAFF. The CDR3 DNA follows: TGTGCCTGGGAGTTCAGCGGGGATGAAGCTTTCTTT.

This clonotype was recorded many times. The chain uses TRBV27 and TRBJ1-2; 9 bases are a match to TRBD1. Germline CDR1 reads MNHEY; CDR2 reads SMNVEV (reference sequence). The V segment lost 6 bases and the J segment 7 bases; nucleotides outside the gene matches: 15. There are 16 residues in the CDR3. In DNA, the CDR3 is TGTGCCAGCAGCCCTCGGGACAGGGCCGCTTGGTTTGGCTACACCTTC. Its translation is CASSPRDRAAWFGYTF.

The table lists this clonotype with many counts. J is TRBJ2-7 and V is TRBV2, with a tentative D call TRBD1 (5 bases). With 11 bases removed from V and 5 bases from J, the gap between germline ends came to 22 bases. The CDR3 contains 14 residues. The germline V gene has CDR1 SNHLY and CDR2 FYNNEI. The CDR3 DNA follows: TGTGCCGTTCTCCCCCTGGAGACAGATAACGAGCAGTACTTC. This gives the protein CAVLPLETDNEQYF.

This clonotype showed up many times. This chain links TRBV30 with TRBJ1-2, with D possibly matching TRBD1 (6 bases). Trimming left V 2 bases short and J 8 bases short, with 12 bases between. The germline CDR1 and CDR2 sequences are GTSNPN and SVGIG (reference sequence). The CDR3 is made up of 12 amino acids. CDR3 residues: CAWSPTGYGYTF. The CDR3 DNA follows: TGTGCCTGGAGTCCCACAGGGTACGGCTACACCTTC.

This clonotype was seen many times. The V call is TRBV20-1, the J call TRBJ2-5; 9 nucleotides agree with TRBD2. The V gene's germline CDR1 is DFQATT and CDR2 SNEGSKA (reference sequence). Germline trimming cut 0 bases from V and 1 base from J; bases unmatched to any gene: 6. The length of the CDR3 is 16 residues. Here the CDR3 reads CSARDLSSGTQETQYF. The CDR3 nucleotides read TGCAGTGCTAGAGATCTCTCTAGCGGGACCCAAGAGACCCAGTACTTC.

This clonotype was counted a single time. This chain connects TRBV5-6 to TRBJ2-7, with TRBD2 matching 7 bases. Germline CDR1 SGHDT, CDR2 YYEEEE. The CDR3 sequence is 16 residues long. Trimming took 2 bases from V and 4 from J; bases not matched to a gene: 12. This CDR3 is CASSLMGGRAKYEQYF. The CDR3 DNA reads as TGTGCCAGCAGCTTAATGGGCGGGAGAGCTAAGTACGAGCAGTACTTC. The full variable domain, rest sourced from reference TRBV5-6 and TRBJ2-7, is DAGVTQSPTHLIKTRGQQVTLRCSPKSGHDTVSWYQQALGQGPQFIFQYYEEEERQRGNFPDRFSGHQFPNYSSELNVNALLLGDSALYLCASSLMGGRAKYEQYFGPGTRLTVT.

This clonotype was seen many times. This chain joins TRBV7-2 and TRBJ1-5; 8 bases are shared with TRBD1. CDR3 size: 18 residues. The germline V gene has CDR1 SGHTA and CDR2 FQGNSA. The ends lost 3 bases at V and 0 bases at J; junction bases unmatched: 10. CDR3 nucleotides: TGTGCCAGCAGCTTGACGGGACAGGTGACCTATAGCAATCAGCCCCAGCATTTT. Encoded protein: CASSLTGQVTYSNQPQHF.

In its sample, this clonotype was seen many times. V is TRBV28 and J is TRBJ2-7, with D perhaps being TRBD1 or TRBD2 (5 bases each). The CDR3 spans 14 residues. Germline CDR1 and CDR2: MDHEN and SYDVKM. The V gene lost 6 bases and the J gene lost 6 bases, with 18 bases spanning the gap. The CDR3 region is CASSSWPGAGEQYF. DNA for the CDR3: TGTGCCAGCAGCTCATGGCCCGGGGCAGGCGAGCAGTACTTC. Full variable domain (outside the CDR3, taken from reference TRBV28 and TRBJ2-7): DVKVTQSSRYLVKRTGEKVFLECVQDMDHENMFWYRQDPGLGLRLIYFSYDVKMKEKGDIPEGYSVSREKKERFSLILESASTNQTSMYLCASSSWPGAGEQYFGPGTRLTVT.

This clonotype has only a few counts. The V gene is TRBV2, the J gene TRBJ2-6; possibly TRBD1 or TRBD2 for D (5 bases each). The V end was cut by 8 bases, the J end by 0 bases, with 26 bases between. The CDR3 runs to 20 residues. Looked up from germline, CDR1 is SNHLY and CDR2 is FYNNEI. The DNA of the CDR3 is TGTGCCAGCCGGAAGGGGAGCGGAGACTATCTTGGCTCTGGGGCCAACGTCCTGACTTTC. Translating it yields CASRKGSGDYLGSGANVLTF.

The chain joins TRBV4-2 to TRBJ2-5; D uncertain. The V gene lost 1 base and the J gene lost 5 bases, with 20 bases spanning the gap. The V gene's germline CDR1 is LGHNA and CDR2 YNFKEQ. The CDR3 has 17 residues. In DNA form, the CDR3 reads TGTGCCAGCAGCCAAGTTTCGTCCCAGGCAGGCTGGGAGACCCAGTACTTC. This encodes CASSQVSSQAGWETQYF.

The chain couples TRBV9 to TRBJ2-2, with TRBD2 matching over 8 bases. Germline CDR1 and CDR2: SGDLS and YYNGEE. Trimming cost V 4 bases and J 3 bases; bases outside gene matches: 8. This CDR3 is built from 16 residues. The CDR3 bases are TGTGCCAGCAGCCCCCGGGAAGCGGGAGACACCGGGGAGCTGTTTTTT. Residues: CASSPREAGDTGELFF.

Concerning this clonotype itself: A read error is the likely source, as a far larger clone sits one nucleotide away. The chain employs TRBV2 and TRBJ2-3, with D unclear. The end of the DNA fits TRBJ2-1 better, so the J call may be wrong. The CDR3 has 14 residues. Looked up from germline, CDR1 is SNHLY and CDR2 is FYNNEI. CDR3 in DNA: TGTGCCAGCAGTGTAGGCTATCACTCCTACGAGCAGTTCTTC. Protein sequence: CASSVGYHSYEQFF.

This clonotype was observed many times. The chain links TRBV28 to TRBJ2-4, with TRBD2 identical over 10 bases. The CDR3 contains 15 residues. Germline CDR1 reads MDHEN; CDR2 reads SYDVKM. The ends lost 2 bases at V and 6 bases at J; junction bases unmatched: 4. The CDR3 DNA sequence: TGTGCCAGCAGTTTAGTGGCTAGCGGGGGAAACATTCAGTACTTC. Amino acid sequence: CASSLVASGGNIQYF.

Points on this clonotype: A much larger clonotype is one base distant, so this may be a read error. This sequence joins TRBV20-1 and TRBJ2-1; TRBD1 is a possible D gene (6 bases). Trimming removed 5 bases from V and 3 bases from J, with 17 bases in between. The CDR3 has 15 amino acids. Germline V lookup: CDR1 DFQATT, CDR2 SNEGSKA (reference sequence). The CDR3 DNA reads as TGCAGTGCTGGGGGCCCCCGAGGCGACTACAATGAGCAGTTCTTC. Translation gives CSAGGPRGDYNEQFF.

This clonotype was observed a few times. The rearrangement uses TRBV7-8 and TRBJ2-7; TRBD1 matches at 7 bases. Germline V CDR1 and CDR2: SGHVS, FQNEAQ. The junction had 12 bases not matched to a gene; V was cut back by 1 base and J by 9 bases. CDR3 length: 15 residues. The CDR3 DNA reads as TGTGCCAGCAGCTTAGAACGGACAGGTCTGGTCGGGCAGTACTTC. It specifies CASSLERTGLVGQYF.

The J gene is TRBJ2-6, the V gene TRBV27; the D is unclear. In germline, CDR1 is MNHEY, CDR2 SMNVEV (reference sequence). The ends were cut back, 5 bases at V and 4 bases at J, with 12 bases in the middle. The CDR3 has 15 amino acids. CDR3 loop: CASSLRVSGANVLTF. The CDR3 DNA sequence: TGTGCCAGCAGTCTTAGGGTGTCCGGGGCCAACGTCCTGACTTTC.

This clonotype was observed a few times. The chain couples TRBV28 to TRBJ2-7, with 7 bases that match TRBD1. Germline lookup yields CDR1 MDHEN and CDR2 SYDVKM. The ends lost 8 bases at V and 0 bases at J; junction bases unmatched: 7. The CDR3 sequence is 14 residues long. The CDR3 here is CASGPTGSSYEQYF. The CDR3 nucleotides are TGTGCCAGCGGACCGACAGGGAGCTCCTACGAGCAGTACTTC.

In its sample, this clonotype was seen a few times. The chain carries TRBV10-3 and TRBJ2-1; D unclear. V was pared by 9 bases and J by 6 bases, with 6 bases between. Germline CDR1 reads ENHRY; CDR2 reads SYGVKD. The CDR3 covers 10 residues. The CDR3 spells CAMGGNEQFF. CDR3 DNA sequence: TGTGCCATGGGTGGCAATGAGCAGTTCTTC.